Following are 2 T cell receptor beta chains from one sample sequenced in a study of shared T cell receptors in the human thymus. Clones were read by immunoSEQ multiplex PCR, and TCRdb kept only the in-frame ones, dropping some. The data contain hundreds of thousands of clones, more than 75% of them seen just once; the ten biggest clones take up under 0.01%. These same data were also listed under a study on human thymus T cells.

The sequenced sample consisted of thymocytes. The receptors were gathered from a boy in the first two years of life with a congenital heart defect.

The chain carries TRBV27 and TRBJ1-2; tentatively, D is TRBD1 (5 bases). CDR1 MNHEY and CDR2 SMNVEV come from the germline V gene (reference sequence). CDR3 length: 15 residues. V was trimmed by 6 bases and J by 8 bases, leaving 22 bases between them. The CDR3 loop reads CASRQARPGNEGYTF. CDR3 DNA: TGTGCCAGCAGGCAGGCCCGGCCAGGGAATGAAGGCTACACCTTC.

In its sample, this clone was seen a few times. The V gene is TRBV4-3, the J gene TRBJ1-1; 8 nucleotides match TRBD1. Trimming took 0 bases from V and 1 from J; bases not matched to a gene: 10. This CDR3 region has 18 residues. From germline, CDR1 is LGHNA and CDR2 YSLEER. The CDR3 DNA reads TGCGCCAGCAGCCAAGAGCGTTGGACAGGGTTGGAGAACACTGAAGCTTTCTTT. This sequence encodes CASSQERWTGLENTEAFF.